This T cell receptor (beta chain) was profiled in a study of OX40 agonist ivuxolimab in advanced cancers. Study-level information: Three patients showed partial responses: one hepatocellular carcinoma and two cutaneous melanoma cases.

The CDR3 contains 13 residues. As concerns this clone: Its target is not known.

Baseline, cycle 4 day 1, and cycle 7 day 1 were the blood sampling points. Notes on the study in general: There were, on average, more expanded clones in CD8+ T cells than in CD4+. At 0.1 to 3.0 mg/kg and by week 6, clonal expansion occurred in CD4+ and CD8+ blood T cells.

Libraries were prepared by immunoSEQ multiplex PCR; TCRdb keeps only in-frame clonotypes and omits some of them. Among about 38,000 clones, 60% to 85% were seen once, and the ten largest hold around 12%. The clonotype comes from an adult with an advanced solid tumor such as melanoma, head and neck, liver or kidney cancer. Here the sequenced sample was CD4+ or CD8+ T cells sorted from blood, taken in a trial of the OX40 agonist ivuxolimab. The chain uses TRBV7-5 and TRBJ1-2. TRBV7-5 represents a pseudogene. In DNA, the CDR3 is TGTGCCAGAAGCCTTCCCGGAGGTCATGGCTACACCTTC. Its translation: CARSLPGGHGYTF.